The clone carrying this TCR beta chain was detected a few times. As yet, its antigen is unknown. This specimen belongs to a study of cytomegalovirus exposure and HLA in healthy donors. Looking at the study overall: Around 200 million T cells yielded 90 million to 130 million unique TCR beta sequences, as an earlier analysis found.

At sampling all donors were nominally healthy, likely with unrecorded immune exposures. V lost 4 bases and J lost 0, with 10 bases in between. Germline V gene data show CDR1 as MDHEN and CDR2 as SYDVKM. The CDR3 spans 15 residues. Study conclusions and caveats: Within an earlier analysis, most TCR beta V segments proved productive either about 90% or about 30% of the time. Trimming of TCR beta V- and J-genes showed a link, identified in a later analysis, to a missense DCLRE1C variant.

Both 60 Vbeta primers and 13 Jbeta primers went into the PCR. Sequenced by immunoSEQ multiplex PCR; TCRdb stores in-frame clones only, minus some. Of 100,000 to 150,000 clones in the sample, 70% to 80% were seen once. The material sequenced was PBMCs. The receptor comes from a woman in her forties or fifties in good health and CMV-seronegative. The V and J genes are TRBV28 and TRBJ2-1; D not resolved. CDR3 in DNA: TGTGCCAGCAGTTCCGTTAGTGTCTCCTACAATGAGCAGTTCTTC. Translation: CASSSVSVSYNEQFF.